A single sample gave rise to the 11 T cell receptor beta chains below, sequenced in a study of cytomegalovirus exposure and HLA in healthy donors. 60 Vbeta and 13 Jbeta primers were used in PCR. Generated by immunoSEQ multiplex PCR, the TCRdb table keeps only in-frame clones and is missing some. The sample table includes some 84,000 clones. Sequenced material: PBMCs. Receptors were obtained from a man aged 50 to 60 in good health and CMV-seronegative.

The chain carries TRBV7-2 and TRBJ1-4; 7 bases align to TRBD1. This CDR3 region has 14 residues. From germline, CDR1 is SGHTA and CDR2 FQGNSA. J lost 5 bases, V lost 5 bases, and 5 bases had no gene match. The CDR3 sequence: CASSPRDRNEKLFF. The CDR3, as DNA: TGTGCCAGCAGCCCAAGGGACAGAAATGAAAAACTGTTTTTT.

The chain uses TRBV5-6 and TRBJ1-6, with D maybe TRBD1 (6 bases). CDR1 is SGHDT, CDR2 YYEEEE, per germline. The CDR3 has 14 amino acids. The ends were cut back, 1 base at V and 8 bases at J, with 10 bases in the middle. CDR3 sequence reads: CASSLTGNDSPLHF. Here the CDR3 DNA reads TGTGCCAGCAGCTTGACAGGGAATGATTCACCCCTCCACTTT.

The chain recombines TRBV29-1 with TRBJ2-2; D possibly corresponds to TRBD1 (5 bases). The CDR3 runs to 15 residues. V was clipped by 4 bases and J by 3 bases, with 15 bases between them. Germline assignment: CDR1 SQVTM and CDR2 ANQGSEA. DNA for the CDR3: TGCAGCGTTGCCCCACCTGACAGTTACACCGGGGAGCTGTTTTTT. Its protein is CSVAPPDSYTGELFF.

The V gene is TRBV6-5, the J gene TRBJ1-6; D gene ambiguous. In germline, CDR1 is MNHEY, CDR2 SVGAGI. Trimming took off 7 bases at V and 10 bases at J, with 11 bases between the two ends. The CDR3 is made up of 12 amino acids. This CDR3 reads CASTLSGSPLHF. CDR3 nucleotide sequence: TGTGCCAGCACTCTGAGCGGATCACCCCTCCACTTT.

This sequence joins TRBV5-1 and TRBJ1-2; the match to TRBD1 covers 7 bases. CDR3 length: 15 amino acids. Germline V CDR1 and CDR2: SGHRS, YFSETQ. V dropped 3 bases and J dropped 2; count of bases not matched to a gene: 7. DNA for the CDR3: TGCGCCAGCAGCTCTTGGGAGACAGGGAACTATGGCTACACCTTC. Amino acids: CASSSWETGNYGYTF.

The chain is built from TRBV6-1 and TRBJ2-7; no reliable D call. Trimming stripped 2 bases from V and 0 bases from J, with 11 bases between. CDR1 is MNHNS, CDR2 SASEGT, per germline. The CDR3 covers 15 residues. The CDR3 sequence: CASSENVAGSYEQYF. CDR3 in DNA: TGTGCCAGCAGTGAAAACGTGGCAGGCTCCTACGAGCAGTACTTC.

This chain joins TRBV9 and TRBJ1-2, with TRBD1 identical over 9 bases. Germline CDR1 SGDLS, CDR2 YYNGEE. V dropped 1 base and J dropped 2; count of bases not matched to a gene: 3. The CDR3 is 15 residues long. This CDR3 reads CASSVPDRGNYGYTF. Here the CDR3 DNA reads TGTGCCAGCAGCGTACCAGACAGGGGGAACTATGGCTACACCTTC.

The chain links TRBV7-5 to TRBJ2-1; no DNA check was done on the table's D call, TRBD2. TRBV7-5 is reported as a pseudogene. The CDR3 consists of 15 residues. The CDR3 sequence is CARSLVSSGGNEQFF. The CDR3 DNA sequence: TGTGCCAGAAGCTTAGTGTCTAGCGGGGGCAATGAGCAGTTCTTC.

The chain is built from TRBV7-9 and TRBJ2-7, with 11 nucleotides matching TRBD2. The length of the CDR3 is 16 residues. The V gene end was trimmed by 2 bases and the J gene end by 1 base; junction bases not matched to a gene: 4. Germline V gene sequence: CDR1 SEHNR, CDR2 FQNEAQ (reference sequence). The chain's CDR3 is CASSLLGLAESYEQYF. The CDR3 DNA is TGTGCCAGCAGCTTATTGGGACTAGCGGAGTCCTACGAGCAGTACTTC.

The V gene is TRBV19, the J gene TRBJ2-1; D is ambiguous. The CDR3 runs 15 residues. Germline-derived CDR1 and CDR2 are LNHDA and SQIVND (reference sequence). V shed 4 bases and J shed 0 bases, with 10 bases lying between them. In DNA form, the CDR3 reads TGTGCCAGTAGTAAAACAGTGAGCTCCTACAATGAGCAGTTCTTC. It encodes CASSKTVSSYNEQFF.

The chain carries TRBV7-8 and TRBJ2-7; 9 bases fit TRBD2. Germline loops: CDR1 SGHVS, CDR2 FQNEAQ. Germline trimming cut 4 bases from V and 6 bases from J; bases unmatched to any gene: 10. The CDR3 contains 15 residues. Here the CDR3 reads CASSSPPSGEGEQYF. CDR3 DNA: TGTGCCAGCAGCTCTCCCCCTAGCGGGGAAGGCGAGCAGTACTTC.